Below, one T cell receptor beta chain is given with its context. Its antigen is still unknown. This sample is drawn from a study of vaccination effects on CD4 cells after COVID-19. The table came from immunoSEQ multiplex PCR; TCRdb's copy has only in-frame clones and leaves some out. This sample carries about 51,000 clones, about 70% of them seen once, and the ten largest clones take around 8.9%. On roughly day 10 of culture, CD4+ T cells were separated out. PCR showed that the person got SARS-CoV-2 infection at some point between March and December 2020. CDR1 is LGHDT, CDR2 YNNKEL, per germline (reference sequence). The V end lost 2 bases, the J end lost 10 bases, and 12 bases lay between the germline ends. There are 14 residues in the CDR3.

Sample: CD4+ T cells from PBMCs cultured without peptide, taken before COVID-19 vaccination. The chain joins TRBV3-1 (or the pseudogene TRBV3-2) to TRBJ1-6, with a weak D call TRBD1 (5 bases). This TCR was recovered from a human donor who had a prior SARS-CoV-2 infection. The CDR3 reads CASSQSDGGSPLHF. The CDR3 nucleotides are TGTGCCAGCAGCCAAAGCGACGGGGGGTCACCCCTCCACTTT.